The clone carrying this T cell receptor beta chain was counted a single time. Germline V CDR1 and CDR2: SGHDN, FVKESK. The J segment lost 3 bases and the V segment lost 3 bases, leaving 8 bases of the junction unmatched. The CDR3 is made up of 16 amino acids. The source of the sample is a study of CD8+CD57+ T cells in acquired aplastic anemia. Turning to the study itself: Sorted CD4+ and CD8+ cells gave an average of around 3 ug of DNA.

Patients who underwent sequencing had shown CD8+CD57+ cell expansion by flow cytometry. Every patient was diagnosed with severe acquired aplastic anemia. Sampling of blood occurred while the patients had still received no therapy. CDR3 and TCR beta VDJ profiling relied on genomic DNA as the template. A single record per CDR3 protein comes from TCRdb applying MiXCR to the reads. The sample lists some 92,000 distinct CDR3 sequences, around 70% occurring once. The source material was sorted CD4+, CD8+, or CD8+CD57+ T cells (not recorded which) from PBMCs. The receptor was isolated from a human donor with aplastic anemia. The chain is built from TRBV14 and TRBJ2-1; 7 bases are shared with TRBD2. The CDR3 DNA reads TGTGCCAGCAGCCATATCGGGACTACGAACTACAATGAGCAGTTCTTC. Protein sequence: CASSHIGTTNYNEQFF.